A few counts support the clone carrying this T cell receptor beta chain. These data come from a study of T-cell memory formation after mild COVID-19. TCRdb itself ran the 5' RACE reads through MiXCR, one entry per CDR3 protein. Of around 200,000 distinct CDR3 sequences in the sample, under 20% are singletons; the top ten hold approximately 4%. The sequence came from a man in his late teens or twenties who had mild COVID-19 (a few samples of this study predate the infection). Cell type and time point are not known. Sequenced sample: PBMCs or a T cell subset sorted from them (not recorded which).

CDR3 DNA sequence: TGTGCCAGCAGCTACGAGGGAGGGGGACCGAACACTGAAGCTTTCTTT. Translating it yields CASSYEGGGPNTEAFF. The chain has TRBV12-3 or TRBV12-4 and TRBJ1-1, with TRBD1 as a possible D gene (6 bases). Trimming shortened V by 6 bases and J by 1 base, and 18 bases separated the two germline ends. The CDR3 sequence is 16 residues long.